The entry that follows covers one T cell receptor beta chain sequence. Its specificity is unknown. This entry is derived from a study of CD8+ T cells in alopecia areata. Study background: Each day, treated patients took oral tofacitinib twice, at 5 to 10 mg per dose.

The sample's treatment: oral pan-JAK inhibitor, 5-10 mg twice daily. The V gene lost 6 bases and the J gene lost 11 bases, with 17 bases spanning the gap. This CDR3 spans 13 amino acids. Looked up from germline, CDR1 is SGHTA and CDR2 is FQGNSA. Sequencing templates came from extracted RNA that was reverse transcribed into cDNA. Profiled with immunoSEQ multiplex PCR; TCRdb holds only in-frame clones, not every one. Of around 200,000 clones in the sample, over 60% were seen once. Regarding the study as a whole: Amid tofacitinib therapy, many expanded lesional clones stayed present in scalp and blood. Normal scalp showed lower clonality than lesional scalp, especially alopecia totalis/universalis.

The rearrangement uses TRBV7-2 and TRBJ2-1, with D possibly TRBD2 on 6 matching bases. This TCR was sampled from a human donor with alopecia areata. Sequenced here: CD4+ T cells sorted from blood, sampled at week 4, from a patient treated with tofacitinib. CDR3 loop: CASRGLSGLKQFF. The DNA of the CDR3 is TGTGCCAGCAGGGGATTGAGCGGGCTTAAGCAGTTCTTC. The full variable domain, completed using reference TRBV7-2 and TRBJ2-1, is GAGVSQSPSNKVTEKGKDVELRCDPISGHTALYWYRQSLGQGLEFLIYFQGNSAPDKSGLPSDRFSAERTGGSVSTLTIQRTQQEDSAVYLCASRGLSGLKQFFGPGTRLTVL.